The rows below give T cell receptor beta chains drawn from one sample of a study of T-cell memory formation after mild COVID-19. TCRdb itself ran the 5' RACE reads through MiXCR, one entry per CDR3 protein. The sample includes some 130,000 distinct CDR3 sequences, about a sixth of them seen just once. Sequencing input: PBMCs or a T cell subset sorted from them (not recorded which). Receptor source: an adult woman who had mild COVID-19 (a few samples of this study predate the infection). Cell type and time point are not known. CDR3s include the opening cysteine and the closing phenylalanine or tryptophan. Fields, in order: clone size, V gene, J gene, D gene, CDR3 DNA, CDR3 protein. D genes are given only for firm matches. The size field is filled for only some rows; it gives once, few, many or a size class.

clone_size: NA; v_call: TRBV11-2; j_call: TRBJ1-2; d_call: TRBD1; cdr3_nt: TGTGCCAGCAGGCTCGAAGAGAATCACGAGGACAGGGAGGTGGAGGGCTACACCTTC; cdr3_aa: CASRLEENHEDREVEGYTF
clone_size: few; v_call: TRBV2; j_call: TRBJ2-5; d_call: NA; cdr3_nt: TGTGCCAGCAGCTACAAGGATTGGCAAGAGACCCAGTACTTC; cdr3_aa: CASSYKDWQETQYF
clone_size: few; v_call: TRBV7-9; j_call: TRBJ1-3; d_call: NA; cdr3_nt: TGTGCCAGCAGCGCCAGGACCCGGGATTATGGAAACACCATATATTTT; cdr3_aa: CASSARTRDYGNTIYF
clone_size: NA; v_call: TRBV6-5; j_call: TRBJ2-3; d_call: TRBD2; cdr3_nt: TGTGCCAGCAGTCGAGGACTAGCCGCAGATACGCAGTATTTT; cdr3_aa: CASSRGLAADTQYF
clone_size: few; v_call: TRBV12-3/TRBV12-4; j_call: TRBJ2-1; d_call: TRBD2; cdr3_nt: TGTGCCAGCGTCCTGACTAGCGGGGGGAATGAGCAGTTCTTC; cdr3_aa: CASVLTSGGNEQFF
clone_size: NA; v_call: TRBV7-2; j_call: TRBJ2-2; d_call: NA; cdr3_nt: TGTGCCAGCCGCCTGGGCACGTCCACCGGGGAGCTGTTTTTT; cdr3_aa: CASRLGTSTGELFF
clone_size: many; v_call: TRBV7-2; j_call: TRBJ2-1; d_call: TRBD2; cdr3_nt: TGTGCCAGCAGCGGACTAGCTCGCGATGAGCAGTTCTTC; cdr3_aa: CASSGLARDEQFF
clone_size: few; v_call: TRBV20-1; j_call: TRBJ2-5; d_call: NA; cdr3_nt: TGCAGTGCCCAGAACGCGGAAGATTCAAAGCAGACCCAGTACTTC; cdr3_aa: CSAQNAEDSKQTQYF
clone_size: few; v_call: TRBV19; j_call: TRBJ2-5; d_call: TRBD1; cdr3_nt: TGTGCCAGTAGAAACAGGGGGGAGACCCAGTACTTC; cdr3_aa: CASRNRGETQYF
clone_size: few; v_call: TRBV12-3/TRBV12-4; j_call: TRBJ1-5; d_call: NA; cdr3_nt: TGTGCCAGCAGCACCCAAGGGGGGGGCAATCAGCCCCAGCATTTT; cdr3_aa: CASSTQGGGNQPQHF
clone_size: NA; v_call: TRBV15; j_call: TRBJ2-2; d_call: NA; cdr3_nt: TGTGCCACCAGCAGAATCCAGGTCCACACCGGGGAGCTGTTTTTT; cdr3_aa: CATSRIQVHTGELFF
clone_size: few; v_call: TRBV6-6; j_call: TRBJ2-3; d_call: TRBD2; cdr3_nt: TGTGCCAGCAGTTACTCGATCGGCGGGAGAGGGGATACGCAGTATTTT; cdr3_aa: CASSYSIGGRGDTQYF
clone_size: few; v_call: TRBV12-3/TRBV12-4; j_call: TRBJ2-5; d_call: NA; cdr3_nt: TGTGCCAGCAGTTTAGCGGTGACAGGAGATCAAGAGACCCAGTACTTC; cdr3_aa: CASSLAVTGDQETQYF
clone_size: many; v_call: TRBV9; j_call: TRBJ2-5; d_call: TRBD2; cdr3_nt: TGTGCCAGCAGCGTCGGGACTACGCCAGCAGAGACCCAGTACTTC; cdr3_aa: CASSVGTTPAETQYF
clone_size: NA; v_call: TRBV7-9; j_call: TRBJ2-7; d_call: TRBD2; cdr3_nt: TGTGCCAGCGAGTCAAGACTAGCGGGAAGCGAGCAGTACTTC; cdr3_aa: CASESRLAGSEQYF
clone_size: few; v_call: TRBV28; j_call: TRBJ2-7; d_call: NA; cdr3_nt: TGTGCCAGCAGTTCCCCCACCGGGACTCCCCTTCGGGAGCAGTACTTC; cdr3_aa: CASSSPTGTPLREQYF
clone_size: few; v_call: TRBV6-6; j_call: TRBJ1-5; d_call: TRBD1; cdr3_nt: TGTGCCAGCCTGGGGCCAGGGACAGTGATTAGCAATCAGCCCCAGCATTTT; cdr3_aa: CASLGPGTVISNQPQHF
clone_size: NA; v_call: TRBV7-2; j_call: TRBJ2-1; d_call: NA; cdr3_nt: TGTGCCAGCAGCTTAGACAAATTAGTCGAGCAGTTCTTC; cdr3_aa: CASSLDKLVEQFF
clone_size: few; v_call: TRBV9; j_call: TRBJ2-1; d_call: NA; cdr3_nt: TGTGCCAGCAGCGTAGAAGCTTGGGGTGAGCAGTTCTTC; cdr3_aa: CASSVEAWGEQFF
clone_size: few; v_call: TRBV12-3/TRBV12-4; j_call: TRBJ1-2; d_call: NA; cdr3_nt: TGTGCCAGCAGGGATACCGGGAGACCTAACTATGGCTACACCTTC; cdr3_aa: CASRDTGRPNYGYTF
clone_size: medium-sized; v_call: TRBV12-3/TRBV12-4; j_call: TRBJ2-5; d_call: TRBD2; cdr3_nt: TGTGCCAGCAGCGTAGCGGGGGGGCAAGAGACCCAGTACTTC; cdr3_aa: CASSVAGGQETQYF
clone_size: NA; v_call: TRBV27; j_call: TRBJ1-1; d_call: NA; cdr3_nt: TGTGCCAGCAGTTTATCGGTGGGGGCGTACACTGAAGCTTTCTTT; cdr3_aa: CASSLSVGAYTEAFF
clone_size: NA; v_call: TRBV4-3; j_call: TRBJ1-1; d_call: NA; cdr3_nt: TGCGCCAGCAGCCAAATTTCGGGGAACACTGAAGCTTTCTTT; cdr3_aa: CASSQISGNTEAFF
clone_size: few; v_call: TRBV5-4; j_call: TRBJ2-1; d_call: TRBD2; cdr3_nt: TGTGCCAGCAGCTTGGCACTAGCGGGAGGGATGGGTGAGCAGTTCTTC; cdr3_aa: CASSLALAGGMGEQFF
clone_size: few; v_call: TRBV19; j_call: TRBJ2-1; d_call: NA; cdr3_nt: TGTGCCAGTAGTATTCGGAGCGGCCAAAACAATGAGCAGTTCTTC; cdr3_aa: CASSIRSGQNNEQFF
clone_size: few; v_call: TRBV29-1; j_call: TRBJ2-4; d_call: NA; cdr3_nt: TGCAGCGTCGCGGGGCTAGCCAAAAACATTCAGTACTTC; cdr3_aa: CSVAGLAKNIQYF
clone_size: few; v_call: TRBV7-9; j_call: TRBJ2-3; d_call: NA; cdr3_nt: TGTGCCAGCAGCTCCGAGCAGTTCACAGATACGCAGTATTTT; cdr3_aa: CASSSEQFTDTQYF
clone_size: NA; v_call: TRBV3-1; j_call: TRBJ2-7; d_call: NA; cdr3_nt: TGTGCCAGCAGTGCGATGCGCGGAGGCGGCGAGCAGTACTTC; cdr3_aa: CASSAMRGGGEQYF
clone_size: NA; v_call: TRBV21-1; j_call: TRBJ1-5; d_call: NA; cdr3_nt: TGTGCCAGCAGCAAGGGGACCCAACTAAATCAGCCCCAGCATTTT; cdr3_aa: CASSKGTQLNQPQHF
clone_size: NA; v_call: TRBV18; j_call: TRBJ2-7; d_call: TRBD1; cdr3_nt: TGTGCCAGCTCACCAGGGGGACAGAAACTCTACGAGCAGTACTTC; cdr3_aa: CASSPGGQKLYEQYF
clone_size: few; v_call: TRBV10-3; j_call: TRBJ1-5; d_call: NA; cdr3_nt: TGTGCCATCAGTGACGAGAGTAGCAATCAGCCCCAGCATTTT; cdr3_aa: CAISDESSNQPQHF
clone_size: few; v_call: TRBV29-1; j_call: TRBJ2-7; d_call: NA; cdr3_nt: TGCAGCGTTGAAGTAAGGGGGGCCAACTACGAGCAGTACTTC; cdr3_aa: CSVEVRGANYEQYF
clone_size: NA; v_call: TRBV5-1; j_call: TRBJ1-6; d_call: NA; cdr3_nt: TGCGCCAGCAGCTTGGGACAGCCAAATTCACCCCTCCACTTT; cdr3_aa: CASSLGQPNSPLHF
clone_size: many; v_call: TRBV7-2; j_call: TRBJ2-1; d_call: NA; cdr3_nt: TGTGCCAGCAGCCCTCGGACTACCGTCTACAATGAGCAGTTCTTC; cdr3_aa: CASSPRTTVYNEQFF